Sequencing of this T cell receptor beta chain was carried out in a study of radiation and T cells in renal cell carcinoma (dated by TCRdb to between 2020 and 2021). Context from the whole study: The samples were drawn from a clinical trial, where primary renal cell carcinomas were treated with 15 Gy of stereotactic body radiation therapy and then removed by nephrectomy 4 weeks afterward. A total of 50 to 60 samples underwent TCR beta sequencing, made up of approximately 26 tumors and about 27 peripheral blood samples. Across all 53 samples, 3.5 million to 4.5 million unique CDR3 nucleotide sequences encoding over 2.5 million unique CDR3 amino acid sequences were identified. The paper's findings and limits, for the study overall: In blood, the top tumor clonotypes increased from baseline to 2 weeks after radiation and then shrank by 4 weeks, which suggests a temporary expansion of tumor-resident clones. Dynamics of the blood repertoire were not tracked past 4 weeks after treatment. No pretreatment tumor biopsies were available, so the baseline intratumoral presence of clonotypes could not be determined. With a single-armed trial design, the study had no way to address how radiation dose or scheduling affects the TCR repertoire.

Remarks on this clone: The antigen it binds to is not known. The sample holds no much larger clone one base away, and base qualities are not on file.

TCR beta libraries were generated from genomic DNA with the immunoSEQ kit, following the manufacturer's recommendations. To prepare libraries, a first multiplex PCR with proprietary primers was run, followed by a second PCR that added unique barcodes, and a bead cleanup was done after each round. Each sample batch included a kit-provided positive control reaction and a negative control reaction. The final libraries were assessed on an Agilent 4200 TapeStation D1000 ScreenTape, pooled by volume, and quantified by qPCR. Sequencing ran on an Illumina NextSeq500 with a MidOutput 150-cycle cartridge, using 156 Read1 and 15 Index1 cycles with kit custom primers. The pooled library was loaded at roughly 1 pM, and roughly 20% PhiX control was spiked in. As for the original processing: Vendor-processed data were analyzed in R, and a clonotype was defined as all T cells sharing the same CDR3 nucleotide sequence. For clone abundance analyses, frequencies were normalized to the 10,000 most abundant clones per sample. Public T cell clones, averaging fewer than five per sample, were removed before analysis. An abundance difference of at least 32-fold between compartments was the criterion for calling clonotypes tumor-enriched or baseline blood-enriched. A beta-binomial differential abundance model was used to identify clonotypes that were expanded or contracted between blood time points. Similarity between tumor and blood repertoires was quantified using the Baroni-Urbani and Buser coefficient, and groups were compared with two-tailed Wilcoxon tests in R. Imported from immuneACCESS, the table was reduced by TCRdb to in-frame sequences with V and J called. These copies leave out some clones; in studies compared against another copy, an unresolved V gene accounts for under half, and the cause of the remainder is not known. From that table come the V and J calls and clone size; the DNA was used to work out D and trimming. This sample has more than 140,000 clones in its table, and around four fifths of those were observed once. The top ten clonotypes cover under 25% of the sample.

V lost 6 bases and J lost 3 bases; the stretch between them is 18 bases long. From a lookup of the germline V gene, CDR1 and CDR2 are MDHEN and SYDVKM. The CDR3 goes from the cysteine to the phenylalanine over 16 residues. The CDR3 DNA has 48 bases and is translated from base 1. What this sample's time point label stands for: baseline pretreatment blood. The intended sense of this specimen's treatment or condition label: 15 Gy SBRT to primary tumor, nephrectomy 4 weeks later. To follow tumor-enriched clonotypes, serial peripheral blood was collected from radiation-treated patients at baseline and at 2 weeks and 4 weeks after SBRT. Renal cell carcinoma with clear cell pathology was present in all patients. Genomic DNA for TCR sequencing was prepared using the QIAamp DNA Blood Mini Kit (Qiagen). The analyses included only samples that passed all quality control checks.

The TCR sequence derives from a woman aged 50 to 60 with renal cell carcinoma. Recombination linked TRBV28 to TRBJ1-5; TRBD1 is a weak D gene call, 6 bases matching. The source was blood, collected from a patient whose treatment included radiotherapy and nephrectomy. The CDR3 in this case is CASRTTGHWANQPQHF. The nucleotide sequence reads TGTGCCAGCAGAACGACAGGCCACTGGGCCAATCAGCCCCAGCATTTT.